The 25 T cell receptor beta chains listed next were all sequenced from one sample in a study of cytomegalovirus exposure and HLA in healthy donors. PCR primers comprised 60 Vbeta and 13 Jbeta primers. This table comes from immunoSEQ multiplex PCR, and its TCRdb copy is limited to in-frame clones, with some not included. The sample carries about 200,000 clones, 80% to 85% recorded once. The sequencing input was PBMCs. The receptors were gathered from a boy aged 2-15 years in good health and CMV-seronegative.

V is TRBV6-1 and J is TRBJ2-5; perhaps TRBD2 as D (5 bases). V gave up 2 bases and J gave up 7 bases, with 11 bases separating them. The length of the CDR3 is 13 residues. CDR1 and CDR2 (germline): MNHNS, SASEGT. The CDR3 sequence is CASSESDRGTQYF. The CDR3 DNA sequence: TGTGCCAGCAGTGAATCTGATCGGGGGACCCAGTACTTC.

The V call is TRBV10-3, the J call TRBJ2-3; 10 bases align to TRBD2. Looked up from germline, CDR1 is ENHRY and CDR2 is SYGVKD. The CDR3 runs 12 residues. J was trimmed by 5 bases and V by 11 bases; bases with no gene match: 4. The CDR3 region is CAATSGEDTQYF. The CDR3 coding sequence is TGTGCCGCAACTAGCGGGGAAGATACGCAGTATTTT.

J is TRBJ2-2 and V is TRBV5-1; possibly TRBD1 for D (6 bases). Germline CDR1 reads SGHRS; CDR2 reads YFSETQ. The CDR3 covers 18 residues. Trimming stripped 0 bases from V and 4 bases from J, with 19 bases between. CDR3 amino acids: CASSLVPGDPISTGELFF. In nucleotides, the CDR3 is TGCGCCAGCAGCTTGGTTCCAGGGGACCCAATCTCCACCGGGGAGCTGTTTTTT.

This rearrangement joins TRBV5-1 to TRBJ2-1; 9 bases map to TRBD1. Germline V gene sequence: CDR1 SGHRS, CDR2 YFSETQ. The CDR3 has 19 residues. Trimming took 3 bases from V and 0 from J; bases not matched to a gene: 13. The CDR3 nucleotides are TGCGCCAGCAGCTGGAGGGGGACAGGGACCCCCAGCTCCTACAATGAGCAGTTCTTC. Its translation: CASSWRGTGTPSSYNEQFF. Full variable domain (rest looked up from reference TRBV5-1 and TRBJ2-1): KAGVTQTPRYLIKTRGQQVTLSCSPISGHRSVSWYQQTPGQGLQFLFEYFSETQRNKGNFPGRFSGRQFSNSRSEMNVSTLELGDSALYLCASSWRGTGTPSSYNEQFFGPGTRLTVL.

The chain uses TRBV15 and TRBJ2-5; TRBD1 might be the D (6 bases). There are 16 residues in the CDR3. V was trimmed by 3 bases and J by 3 bases, leaving 17 bases between them. Germline values: CDR1 LNHNV, CDR2 YYDKDF (reference sequence). The CDR3 loop reads CATSSPVRDTEETQYF. Written as DNA, the CDR3 is TGTGCCACCAGCAGTCCCGTCCGGGACACCGAAGAGACCCAGTACTTC.

This chain uses TRBV15 with TRBJ1-2; 9 bases fit TRBD1. The CDR3 is 12 residues long. The V and J ends lost 7 bases and 10 bases, in that order; junction bases with no gene match: 7. Germline lookup yields CDR1 LNHNV and CDR2 YYDKDF (reference sequence). The CDR3 loop is CATMGQGTDYTF. As DNA, the CDR3 is TGTGCCACCATGGGACAGGGAACCGACTACACCTTC.

In DNA form, the CDR3 reads TGTGCCAGCAGCTCCGGGACAAGGGATACGCAGTATTTT. Its translation is CASSSGTRDTQYF. This chain joins TRBV7-3 and TRBJ2-3, with D maybe TRBD1 (6 bases). V lost 4 bases and J lost 6, with 11 bases in between. CDR3 length equals 13 residues. From germline, CDR1 is SGHTA and CDR2 FQGTGA.

This clone has only a few counts. The chain is built from TRBV10-3 and TRBJ1-5; no firm D call. The V end lost 0 bases, the J end lost 5 bases, and 5 bases lay between the germline ends. Germline V gene lookup returns CDR1 ENHRY and CDR2 SYGVKD. CDR3 length: 13 residues. The CDR3 coding sequence is TGTGCCATCAGTGAGTCGAGTGATCAGCCCCAGCATTTT. Residues: CAISESSDQPQHF.

CDR3 coding DNA: TGTGCCAGCAGCGAGGGCTACACCTTC. Protein sequence: CASSEGYTF. This chain connects TRBV2 to TRBJ1-2; unclear D gene. Per the germline V gene, CDR1 is SNHLY and CDR2 is FYNNEI. Trimming pared 6 bases from V and 8 bases from J, leaving 4 bases between. There are 9 residues in the CDR3.

This rearrangement joins TRBV6-5 to TRBJ2-5; D perhaps matches TRBD2 (7 bases). Germline V CDR1 and CDR2: MNHEY, SVGAGI. This CDR3 spans 15 amino acids. V lost 4 bases, J lost 2 bases, and 14 bases lay in between. The CDR3 nucleotides are TGTGCCAGCAGTTCCTGGGGGGGCCCTCAAGAGACCCAGTACTTC. The encoded protein is CASSSWGGPQETQYF.

V is TRBV11-2 and J is TRBJ2-5; TRBD1 agrees at 7 bases. The germline gives CDR1 SGHAT, CDR2 FQNNGV. Losses at the gene ends were 5 bases for V and 3 bases for J; bases not matched to a gene: 9. The CDR3 covers 15 residues. The CDR3 loop is CASSGQQGQKETQYF. The CDR3 bases are TGTGCCAGCAGCGGCCAGCAGGGACAGAAAGAGACCCAGTACTTC.

CDR3 region: CASSLGVWTEAFF. The CDR3 DNA sequence: TGTGCCAGCAGCTTAGGAGTATGGACTGAAGCTTTCTTT. This sequence joins TRBV7-8 and TRBJ1-1, with D unresolved. Trimming took 1 base from V and 5 from J, leaving 8 bases between them. The CDR3 runs to 13 residues. Per the germline V gene, CDR1 is SGHVS and CDR2 is FQNEAQ.

This clone was counted a few times. V and J are TRBV27 and TRBJ1-1; D unresolved. Germline V gene lookup returns CDR1 MNHEY and CDR2 SMNVEV (reference sequence). V lost 6 bases and J lost 4, with 15 bases in between. The CDR3 totals 14 residues. CDR3 in DNA: TGTGCCAGCAGCTCACAGTTTGTAGGCACTGAAGCTTTCTTT. It specifies CASSSQFVGTEAFF.

The chain combines TRBV6-1 with TRBJ1-1, with TRBD1 matching over 8 bases. There are 14 residues in the CDR3. Germline lookup yields CDR1 MNHNS and CDR2 SASEGT. The ends lost 6 bases at V and 4 bases at J; junction bases unmatched: 7. The CDR3 DNA sequence: TGTGCCAGCAGGCCAGGGGGCGCAGGCACTGAAGCTTTCTTT. Protein sequence: CASRPGGAGTEAFF.

J is TRBJ2-3 and V is TRBV30, with D maybe TRBD2 (6 bases). This CDR3 has 14 residues. V was pared by 4 bases and J by 4 bases, with 15 bases between. Germline V lookup: CDR1 GTSNPN, CDR2 SVGIG (reference sequence). The CDR3 protein is CAWTPRREADTQYF. CDR3 nucleotide sequence: TGTGCCTGGACCCCGAGGAGGGAAGCAGATACGCAGTATTTT. Using reference TRBV30 and TRBJ2-3 for the parts outside the CDR3, the full variable domain is SQTIHQWPATLVQPVGSPLSLECTVEGTSNPNLYWYRQAAGRGLQLLFYSVGIGQISSEVPQNLSASRPQDRQFILSSKKLLLSDSGFYLCAWTPRREADTQYFGPGTRLTVL.

The rearrangement links TRBV27 to TRBJ2-1; D unresolved. Trimming removed 10 bases from V and 0 bases from J, with 7 bases in between. CDR1 and CDR2 from the germline V gene are MNHEY and SMNVEV (reference sequence). CDR3 length: 12 amino acids. CDR3 bases: TGTGCCACGAGGAGCTCCTACAATGAGCAGTTCTTC. It is translated as CATRSSYNEQFF.

Only one count was recorded for this clone. The chain carries TRBV9 and TRBJ2-7; D is perhaps TRBD1 (7 bases). The germline V gene has CDR1 SGDLS and CDR2 YYNGEE. The CDR3 has 15 residues. Trimming removed 2 bases from V and 3 bases from J, with 15 bases in between. The CDR3, as DNA: TGTGCCAGCAGCGTCTCAGGGGGGCCAAGCTACGAGCAGTACTTC. This encodes CASSVSGGPSYEQYF.

The chain employs TRBV11-2 and TRBJ2-2; 8 nucleotides align to TRBD1. The CDR3 consists of 16 residues. Looked up from germline, CDR1 is SGHAT and CDR2 is FQNNGV. V lost 1 base, J lost 6 bases, and 7 bases stayed unmatched. Here the CDR3 reads CASSLGGRGRPGELFF. In DNA form, the CDR3 reads TGTGCCAGCAGCTTAGGCGGCAGGGGGCGTCCCGGGGAGCTGTTTTTT. The full variable domain, with the rest looked up from reference TRBV11-2 and TRBJ2-2, is EAGVAQSPRYKIIEKRQSVAFWCNPISGHATLYWYQQILGQGPKLLIQFQNNGVVDDSQLPKDRFSAERLKGVDSTLKIQPAKLEDSAVYLCASSLGGRGRPGELFFGEGSRLTVL.

The CDR3 spells CASSFFGTENEQFF. CDR3 DNA: TGTGCCAGCAGCTTCTTTGGGACAGAAAATGAGCAGTTCTTC. The V and J genes are TRBV5-4 and TRBJ2-1, with 7 bases identical to TRBD1. The germline CDR1 and CDR2 sequences are SGHNT and YYREEE (reference sequence). V shed 2 bases and J 7 bases; nucleotides not matched to a gene: 6. The CDR3 loop spans 14 amino acids. Full variable domain (remainder filled in from reference TRBV5-4 and TRBJ2-1): ETGVTQSPTHLIKTRGQQVTLRCSSQSGHNTVSWYQQALGQGPQFIFQYYREEENGRGNFPPRFSGLQFPNYSSELNVNALELDDSALYLCASSFFGTENEQFFGPGTRLTVL.

J is TRBJ2-7 and V is TRBV19; 12 bases line up with TRBD1. CDR3 size: 19 residues. V trimming: 4 bases; J trimming: 3 bases; junction bases outside the gene matches: 16. Germline lookup yields CDR1 LNHDA and CDR2 SQIVND (reference sequence). The CDR3 region has the DNA TGTGCCAGTAGTAACCTACCGGGACAGGGGGCGCGAAGGGACTACGAGCAGTACTTC. Translating it yields CASSNLPGQGARRDYEQYF. The full variable domain, in which reference TRBV19 and TRBJ2-7 provide the parts outside the CDR3, is DGGITQSPKYLFRKEGQNVTLSCEQNLNHDAMYWYRQDPGQGLRLIYYSQIVNDFQKGDIAEGYSVSREKKESFPLTVTSAQKNPTAFYLCASSNLPGQGARRDYEQYFGPGTRLTVT.

This chain links TRBV5-1 with TRBJ2-5; D possibly corresponds to TRBD2 (5 bases). The germline gives CDR1 SGHRS, CDR2 YFSETQ. The CDR3 covers 14 residues. Trimming cost V 0 bases and J 2 bases, with 8 bases left between them. Here the CDR3 DNA reads TGCGCCAGCAGCTTGGGTGGACTTCAAGAGACCCAGTACTTC. This codes for CASSLGGLQETQYF.

The J gene is TRBJ2-5, the V gene TRBV19; 12 bases are a match to TRBD2. Germline values: CDR1 LNHDA, CDR2 SQIVND (reference sequence). Trimming took 0 bases from V and 1 from J; bases not matched to a gene: 3. The CDR3 extends over 17 amino acids. The CDR3 nucleotides are TGTGCCAGTAGTATAGATCCGGGACTAGCGGGCCAAGAGACCCAGTACTTC. Translation: CASSIDPGLAGQETQYF.

The V call is TRBV6-6, the J call TRBJ2-3, with D maybe TRBD2 (5 bases). The CDR3 covers 14 residues. Germline V lookup: CDR1 MNHNY, CDR2 SVGAGI (reference sequence). V lost 5 bases to trimming and J lost 2 bases, with 11 bases between them. CDR3 region: CASSKIRDTDTQYF. The CDR3 region has the DNA TGTGCCAGCAGTAAAATCCGGGACACAGATACGCAGTATTTT.

This clone was seen only a few times. The rearrangement uses TRBV6-5 and TRBJ2-3; D remains ambiguous. V lost 4 bases to trimming and J lost 3 bases, with 2 bases between them. This CDR3 is built from 11 residues. In germline, CDR1 is MNHEY, CDR2 SVGAGI. CDR3 DNA: TGTGCCAGCAGTTCGACAGATACGCAGTATTTT. Translated, it gives CASSSTDTQYF.

The rearrangement links TRBV7-3 to TRBJ2-3; 11 nucleotides agree with TRBD2. The germline gives CDR1 SGHTA, CDR2 FQGTGA. The CDR3 runs to 14 residues. The V and J ends lost 5 bases and 3 bases, in that order; junction bases with no gene match: 1. The CDR3 sequence: CASSASGGTDTQYF. The CDR3 nucleotides are TGTGCCAGCAGCGCTAGCGGGGGGACAGATACGCAGTATTTT.